These T cell receptor beta chains were read from a single sample in a study of vaccination effects on CD4 cells after COVID-19. The antigens these receptors bind are not known. TCRdb keeps only in-frame clones here, not all; method: immunoSEQ multiplex PCR. Here the sample spans about 26,000 clones, roughly 74% being singletons. The source was CD4+ T cells from PBMCs cultured with HCoV-NL63 spike peptides, collected before COVID-19 vaccination. The receptor set was obtained from a human donor who had a prior SARS-CoV-2 infection. Both conserved end residues are part of each CDR3. A D gene is named only where the DNA matches it firmly. Size values are once, few and many counts, or a class for expanded clones, and some rows have none.

clone size	J gene	D gene	V gene	CDR3 DNA	CDR3 protein
.	TRBJ2-6	.	TRBV18	TGTGCCAGCTCACTCTCTGGGGCCAACGTCCTGACTTTC	CASSLSGANVLTF
.	TRBJ1-1	.	TRBV18	TGTGCCAGCTCACTTGGGGGGCAGACGAACACTGAAGCTTTCTTT	CASSLGGQTNTEAFF
.	TRBJ1-1	TRBD1	TRBV5-6	TGTGCCAGCACCCAAAGACAGGGAGGCGGCACTGAAGCTTTCTTT	CASTQRQGGGTEAFF
.	TRBJ2-5	TRBD2	TRBV6-1	TGTGCCAGCAGTGAATTCCTAGCGGGGTTGGGAGGGACCCAGTACTTC	CASSEFLAGLGGTQYF
once	TRBJ2-6	.	TRBV2	TGTGCCAGCGGATCAGCGTTGTCCTCTGGGGCCAACGTCCTGACTTTC	CASGSALSSGANVLTF
.	TRBJ2-7	TRBD2	TRBV15	TGTGCCACCAGCAGAGCGGGGGGACCCTACGAGCAGTACTTC	CATSRAGGPYEQYF
.	TRBJ2-5	.	TRBV21-1	.	CASSKVFGTGATQETQYF
.	TRBJ1-3	.	TRBV10-3	TGTGCCATCAGCCAGGCGGGCGACGGAAACACCATATATTTT	CAISQAGDGNTIYF
once	TRBJ2-1	.	TRBV5-1	TGCGCCAGCAGCTTGGGGTCTGGCGAATACAATGAGCAGTTCTTC	CASSLGSGEYNEQFF
.	TRBJ2-7	.	TRBV27	TGTGCCAGCAGTGACAGACCCCCCTACGAGCAGTACTTC	CASSDRPPYEQYF
.	TRBJ2-5	.	TRBV23-1	TGCGCCAGCAGTCAACAGGGACAAGAGACCCAGTACTTC	CASSQQGQETQYF
.	TRBJ1-2	.	TRBV2	TGTGCCAGCAGTGAAGCGGGCGGCTACACCTTC	CASSEAGGYTF
.	TRBJ2-3	TRBD1	TRBV13	TGTGCCAGCAGCTCCGACAGGGGACCCTATACGCAGTATTTT	CASSSDRGPYTQYF
.	TRBJ2-3	.	TRBV6-5	TGTGCCAGCATCCCCAGCGGCACAGATACGCAGTATTTT	CASIPSGTDTQYF
.	TRBJ1-2	.	TRBV4-3	TGCGCCAGCAGCCAAGAGACAAGGGTTTACTATGGCTACACCTTC	CASSQETRVYYGYTF
.	TRBJ1-1	.	TRBV21-1	TGTGCCAGCATCCTCGACAGGTTGAACACTGAAGCTTTCTTT	CASILDRLNTEAFF
.	TRBJ1-5	.	TRBV6-6	TGTGCCAGCAGTGGGTCCAATCAGCCCCAGCATTTT	CASSGSNQPQHF
once	TRBJ2-3	.	TRBV10-3	TGTGCCATCAGGATGGGACTGGGGGAGGCAGATACGCAGTATTTT	CAIRMGLGEADTQYF
.	TRBJ2-5	TRBD2	TRBV18	TGTGCCAGCTCACCAGGGACTAGCGGGAGAGGGTACCAAGAGACCCAGTACTTC	CASSPGTSGRGYQETQYF
.	TRBJ1-6	.	TRBV5-1	TGCGCCAGCAGCTTGGGACAGGAAACTTCACCCCTCCACTTT	CASSLGQETSPLHF
few	TRBJ1-2	TRBD1	TRBV6-1	TGTGCCAGCAGTGAAGCGCCTCCTGGGACAGGGGACGGCTACACCTTC	CASSEAPPGTGDGYTF
medium-sized	TRBJ1-2	TRBD1	TRBV9	TGTGCCAGCAGCGCGACAGGGGTAGGCTACACCTTC	CASSATGVGYTF